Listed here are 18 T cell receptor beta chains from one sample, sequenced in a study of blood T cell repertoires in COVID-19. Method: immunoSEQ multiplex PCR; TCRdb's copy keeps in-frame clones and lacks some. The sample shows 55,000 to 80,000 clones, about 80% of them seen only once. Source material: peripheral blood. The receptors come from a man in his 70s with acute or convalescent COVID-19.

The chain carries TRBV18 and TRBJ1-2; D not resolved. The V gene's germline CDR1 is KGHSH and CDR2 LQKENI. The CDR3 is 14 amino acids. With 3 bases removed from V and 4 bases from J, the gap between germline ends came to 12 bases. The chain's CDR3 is CASSPDQDSYGYTF. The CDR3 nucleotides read TGTGCCAGCTCACCCGACCAGGATTCCTATGGCTACACCTTC.

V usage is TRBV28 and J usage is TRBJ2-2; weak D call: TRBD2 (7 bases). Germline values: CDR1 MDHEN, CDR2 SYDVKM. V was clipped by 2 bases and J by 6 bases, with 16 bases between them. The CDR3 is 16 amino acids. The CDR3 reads CASSLILGGGAGELFF. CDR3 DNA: TGTGCCAGCAGTTTAATTTTAGGGGGAGGGGCCGGGGAGCTGTTTTTT.

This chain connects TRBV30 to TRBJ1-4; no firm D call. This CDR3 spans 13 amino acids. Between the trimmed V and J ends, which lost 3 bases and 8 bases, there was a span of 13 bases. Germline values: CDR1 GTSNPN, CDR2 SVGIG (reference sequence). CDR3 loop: CAWSHKPEEKLFF. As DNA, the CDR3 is TGTGCCTGGAGCCATAAACCCGAGGAAAAACTGTTTTTT.

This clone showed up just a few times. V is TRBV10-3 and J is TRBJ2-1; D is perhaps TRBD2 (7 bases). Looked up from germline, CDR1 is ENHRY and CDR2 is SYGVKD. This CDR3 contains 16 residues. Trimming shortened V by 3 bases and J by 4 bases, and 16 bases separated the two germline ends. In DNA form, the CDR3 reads TGTGCCATCAGTGAAGAAGGGGGGGGTTTTTACAATGAGCAGTTCTTC. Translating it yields CAISEEGGGFYNEQFF.

The CDR3 reads CAQFWVGGTKQKNEKLFF. The DNA of the CDR3 is TGTGCCCAGTTTTGGGTAGGGGGAACGAAGCAGAAAAATGAAAAACTGTTTTTT. This sequence joins TRBV27 and TRBJ1-4; D may be TRBD1 (6 bases). The CDR3 runs 18 residues. Trimming stripped 11 bases from V and 5 bases from J, with 30 bases between. In germline, CDR1 is MNHEY, CDR2 SMNVEV (reference sequence).

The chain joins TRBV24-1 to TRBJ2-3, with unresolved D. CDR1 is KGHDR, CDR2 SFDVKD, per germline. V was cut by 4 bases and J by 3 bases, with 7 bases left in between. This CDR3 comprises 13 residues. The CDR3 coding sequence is TGTGCCACCAGTGAACCGGAGACAGATACGCAGTATTTT. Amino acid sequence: CATSEPETDTQYF.

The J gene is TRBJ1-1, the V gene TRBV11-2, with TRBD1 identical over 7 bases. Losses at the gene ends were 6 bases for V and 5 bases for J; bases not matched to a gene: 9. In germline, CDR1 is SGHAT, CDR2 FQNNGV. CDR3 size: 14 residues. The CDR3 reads CASSAGQASTEAFF. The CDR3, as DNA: TGTGCCAGCAGTGCCGGACAGGCGAGTACTGAAGCTTTCTTT. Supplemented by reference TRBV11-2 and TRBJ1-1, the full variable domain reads EAGVAQSPRYKIIEKRQSVAFWCNPISGHATLYWYQQILGQGPKLLIQFQNNGVVDDSQLPKDRFSAERLKGVDSTLKIQPAKLEDSAVYLCASSAGQASTEAFFGQGTRLTVV.

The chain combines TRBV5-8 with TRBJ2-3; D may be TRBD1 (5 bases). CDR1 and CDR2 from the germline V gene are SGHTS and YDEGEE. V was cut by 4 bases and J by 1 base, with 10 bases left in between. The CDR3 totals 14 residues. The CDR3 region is CASSARDGTDTQYF. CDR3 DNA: TGTGCCAGCAGCGCCAGGGATGGCACAGATACGCAGTATTTT.

The CDR3: CASSLGLEQETQYF. The CDR3 nucleotides are TGTGCCAGCAGCTTGGGACTAGAACAAGAGACCCAGTACTTC. The chain is built from TRBV5-4 and TRBJ2-5; D perhaps matches TRBD2 (6 bases). The CDR3 consists of 14 residues. CDR1 is SGHNT, CDR2 YYREEE, per germline (reference sequence). V lost 0 bases and J lost 2, with 8 bases in between.

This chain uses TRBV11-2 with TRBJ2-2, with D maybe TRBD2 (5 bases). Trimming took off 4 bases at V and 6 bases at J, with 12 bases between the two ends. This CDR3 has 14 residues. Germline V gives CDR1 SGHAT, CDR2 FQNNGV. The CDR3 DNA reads TGTGCCAGCAGCTCTACGGCCGGGGCCGGGGAGCTGTTTTTT. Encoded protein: CASSSTAGAGELFF.

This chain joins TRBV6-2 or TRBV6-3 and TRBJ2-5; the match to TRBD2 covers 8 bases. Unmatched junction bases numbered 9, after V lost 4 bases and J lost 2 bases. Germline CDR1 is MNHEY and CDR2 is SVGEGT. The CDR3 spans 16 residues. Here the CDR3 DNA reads TGTGCCAGCAGTTCTGCCAAGGCTAGCGGGCAAGAGACCCAGTACTTC. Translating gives CASSSAKASGQETQYF.

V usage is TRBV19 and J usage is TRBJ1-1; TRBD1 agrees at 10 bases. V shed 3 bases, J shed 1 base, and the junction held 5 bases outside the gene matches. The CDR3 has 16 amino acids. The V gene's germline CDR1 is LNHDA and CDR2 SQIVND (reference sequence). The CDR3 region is CASSIRWTGGNTEAFF. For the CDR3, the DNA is TGTGCCAGTAGTATTCGTTGGACAGGGGGGAACACTGAAGCTTTCTTT.

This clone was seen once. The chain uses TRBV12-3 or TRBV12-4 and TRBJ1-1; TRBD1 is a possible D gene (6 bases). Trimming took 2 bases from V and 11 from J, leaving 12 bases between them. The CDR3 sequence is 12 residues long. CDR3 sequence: CASSLSRGSAFF. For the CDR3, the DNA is TGTGCCAGCAGTTTAAGCAGGGGATCGGCTTTCTTT.

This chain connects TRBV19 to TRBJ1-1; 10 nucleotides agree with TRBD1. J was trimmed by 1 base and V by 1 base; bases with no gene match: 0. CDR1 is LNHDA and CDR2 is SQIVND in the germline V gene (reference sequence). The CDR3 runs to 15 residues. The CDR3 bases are TGTGCCAGTAGTATAGGGACAGGGGGGAACACTGAAGCTTTCTTT. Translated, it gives CASSIGTGGNTEAFF.

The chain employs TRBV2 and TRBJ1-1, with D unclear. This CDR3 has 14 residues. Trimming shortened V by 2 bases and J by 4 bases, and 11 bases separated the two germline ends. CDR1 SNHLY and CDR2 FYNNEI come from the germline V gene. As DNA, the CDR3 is TGTGCCAGCAGTGAAAATACGGGATCCACTGAAGCTTTCTTT. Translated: CASSENTGSTEAFF.

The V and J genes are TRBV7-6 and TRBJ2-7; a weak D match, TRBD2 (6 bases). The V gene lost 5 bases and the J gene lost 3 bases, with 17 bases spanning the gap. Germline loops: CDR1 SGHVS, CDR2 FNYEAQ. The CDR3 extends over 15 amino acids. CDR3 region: CASSLGGSGDYEQYF. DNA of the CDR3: TGTGCCAGCAGCCTCGGGGGTAGCGGTGACTACGAGCAGTACTTC.

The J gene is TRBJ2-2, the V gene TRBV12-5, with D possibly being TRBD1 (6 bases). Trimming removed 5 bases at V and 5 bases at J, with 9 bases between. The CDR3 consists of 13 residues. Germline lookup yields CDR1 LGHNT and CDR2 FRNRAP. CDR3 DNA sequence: TGTGCTAGTGGTGGGCAGGGGACCGGGGAGCTGTTTTTT. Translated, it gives CASGGQGTGELFF. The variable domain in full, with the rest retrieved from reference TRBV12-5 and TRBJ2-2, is DARVTQTPRHKVTEMGQEVTMRCQPILGHNTVFWYRQTMMQGLELLAYFRNRAPLDDSGMPKDRFSAEMPDATLATLKIQPSEPRDSAVYFCASGGQGTGELFFGEGSRLTVL.

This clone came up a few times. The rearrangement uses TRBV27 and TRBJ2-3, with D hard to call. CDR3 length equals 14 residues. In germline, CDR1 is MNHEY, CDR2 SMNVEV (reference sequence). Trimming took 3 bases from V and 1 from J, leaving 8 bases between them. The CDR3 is CASSFMAGTDTQYF. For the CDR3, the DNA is TGTGCCAGCAGTTTTATGGCGGGCACAGATACGCAGTATTTT.